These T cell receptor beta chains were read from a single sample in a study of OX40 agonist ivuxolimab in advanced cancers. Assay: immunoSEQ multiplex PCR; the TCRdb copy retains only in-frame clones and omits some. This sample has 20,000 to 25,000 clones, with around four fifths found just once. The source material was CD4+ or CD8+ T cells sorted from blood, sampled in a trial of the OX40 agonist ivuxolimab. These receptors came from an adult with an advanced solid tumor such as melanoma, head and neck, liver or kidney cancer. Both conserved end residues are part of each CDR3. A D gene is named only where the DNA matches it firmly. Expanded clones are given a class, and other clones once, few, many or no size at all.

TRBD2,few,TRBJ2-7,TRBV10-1,TGCGCCAGCAGCGACGGACTAGCGGGAGAGGGAGAGCAGTACTTC,CASSDGLAGEGEQYF
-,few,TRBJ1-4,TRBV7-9,TGTGCCAGCACCACGGGGGAGAAACTGTTTTTT,CASTTGEKLFF
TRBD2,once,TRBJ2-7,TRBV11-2,TGTGCCAGCAGCTTAGAGGCTAGCGGGAGCTCCTACGAGCAGTACTTC,CASSLEASGSSYEQYF
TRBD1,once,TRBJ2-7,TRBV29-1,TGCAGCGTTGAATCCGGGACAGGGTCGCACTACGAGCAGTACTTC,CSVESGTGSHYEQYF
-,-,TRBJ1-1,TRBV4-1,TGCGCCAGCAGCCAAGTCCCGGGACAAACGAACACTGAAGCTTTCTTT,CASSQVPGQTNTEAFF
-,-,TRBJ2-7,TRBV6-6,TGTGCCAGCAGTCCCAATTGGAACGAGCAGTACTTC,CASSPNWNEQYF
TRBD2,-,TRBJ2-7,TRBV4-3,TGCGCCAGCAGCTTGGGACTAGCGGAGGCCTACGAGCAGTACTTC,CASSLGLAEAYEQYF
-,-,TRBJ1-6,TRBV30,TGTGCCTGGACGTTAGGGAGCTCCTATAATTCACCCCTCCACTTT,CAWTLGSSYNSPLHF
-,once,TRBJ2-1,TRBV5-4,TGTGCCAGCAGCTGGGATACAGGTTCTAACGGGGATGAGCAGTTCTTC,CASSWDTGSNGDEQFF
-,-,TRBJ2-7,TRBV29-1,TGCAGCGCGAGGACAGCAACCTACGAGCAGTACTTC,CSARTATYEQYF
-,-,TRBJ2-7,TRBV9,TGTGCCAGCAGCGTTGGACAGACCTACGAGCAGTACTTC,CASSVGQTYEQYF
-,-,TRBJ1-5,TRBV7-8,TGTGCCAGCAGCCAAGCGGCGGAGGTCGCTCAGCCCCAGCATTTT,CASSQAAEVAQPQHF
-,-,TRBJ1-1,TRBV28,TGTGCCAGCAGTCCGGACACCAGGAGGGCTGAAGCTTTCTTT,CASSPDTRRAEAFF
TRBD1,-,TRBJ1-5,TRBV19,TGTGCCAGTAGTATGACAGGGGGCGTCAATCAGCCCCAGCATTTT,CASSMTGGVNQPQHF
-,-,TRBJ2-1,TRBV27,TGTGCCAGCAGTTCGGGCTTCCCCTCCTACAATGAGCAGTTCTTC,CASSSGFPSYNEQFF
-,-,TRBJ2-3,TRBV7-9,TGTGCCAGCAGCTTAGATGGCCGGGGTGGAAGAGATACGCAGTATTTT,CASSLDGRGGRDTQYF
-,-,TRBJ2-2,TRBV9,TGTGCCAGCAGCGTAGGCTCACCATTGACCCTGAACACCGGGGAGCTGTTTTTT,CASSVGSPLTLNTGELFF
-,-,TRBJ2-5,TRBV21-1,TGTGCCAGCAGCAAAACCCCCGGACTTAGGGCCAAAGAGACCCAGTACTTC,CASSKTPGLRAKETQYF
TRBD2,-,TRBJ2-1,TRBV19,TGTGCCAGTAGTAACGGACTAGGAGGAATTCATGAGCAGTTCTTC,CASSNGLGGIHEQFF
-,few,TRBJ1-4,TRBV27,TGTGCCAGCTCCGAGGAGGGGAATGAAAAACTGTTTTTT,CASSEEGNEKLFF
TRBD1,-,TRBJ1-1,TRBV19,TGTGCCAGTAGTACACAGGGGGGGTACACTGAAGCTTTCTTT,CASSTQGGYTEAFF
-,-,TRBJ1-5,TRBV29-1,TGCAGCGTTTACGAGGGGGGGAATCAGCCCCAGCATTTT,CSVYEGGNQPQHF
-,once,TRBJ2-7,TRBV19,TGTGCCAGTAGTATTACCTCCGAGGATTACGAGCAGTACTTC,CASSITSEDYEQYF
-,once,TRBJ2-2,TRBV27,TGTGCCAGCAGTTCGGAGATCGCGAGCACCGGGGAGCTGTTTTTT,CASSSEIASTGELFF
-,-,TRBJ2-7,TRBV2,TGTGCCAGCAGTGCCCCGCCCCCGGTCGAGCAGTACTTC,CASSAPPPVEQYF
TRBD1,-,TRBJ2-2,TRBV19,TGTGCCAGTAGTGACCGGGACAGGGAGTACACCGGGGAGCTGTTTTTT,CASSDRDREYTGELFF
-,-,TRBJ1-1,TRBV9,TGTGCCAGCAGCGTACAACCCGGTAGTGAAGCTTTCTTT,CASSVQPGSEAFF
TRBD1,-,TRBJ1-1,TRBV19,TGTGCCAGTAGTTTCGGACAGGGGAACACTGAAGCTTTCTTT,CASSFGQGNTEAFF
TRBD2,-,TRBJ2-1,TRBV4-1,TGCGCCAGCAGCCAAGAATGGATGGTAGCGGGAGGGCCGGGGAATGAGCAGTTCTTC,CASSQEWMVAGGPGNEQFF
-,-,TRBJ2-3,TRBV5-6,TGTGCCAGCAGCTTGGGAGATACGCAGTATTTT,CASSLGDTQYF
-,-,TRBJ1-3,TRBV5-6,TGTGCCAGCAGCTGGGACTTCAACGGAAACACCATATATTTT,CASSWDFNGNTIYF
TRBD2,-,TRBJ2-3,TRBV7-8,TGTGCCAGCAGCCCGGGAGGACCCACAGATACGCAGTATTTT,CASSPGGPTDTQYF
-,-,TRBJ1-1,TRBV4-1,TGCGCCAGCAGCCAAGTAGGGCTCGCTGAAGCTTTCTTT,CASSQVGLAEAFF
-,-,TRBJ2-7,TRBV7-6,TGTGCCAGCAGCCCAAGGGACCAATACGAGCAGTACTTC,CASSPRDQYEQYF
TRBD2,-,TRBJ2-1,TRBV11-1,TGTGCCAGCAGCTTAGGACTAGCGGGGGCGCTATACCCGACCGAGCAGTTCTTC,CASSLGLAGALYPTEQFF
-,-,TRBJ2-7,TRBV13,TGTGCCAGCACCGGAGCAGATTTTTCCTACGAGCAGTACTTC,CASTGADFSYEQYF
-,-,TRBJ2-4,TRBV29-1,TGCAGCGTTGGCCCCTCTCGAAATCCGGGGGCCAAAAACATTCAGTACTTC,CSVGPSRNPGAKNIQYF
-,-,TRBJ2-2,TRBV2,TGTGCCAGCATAGGGGTCACCGGGGAGCTGTTTTTT,CASIGVTGELFF
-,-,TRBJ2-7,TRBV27,TGTGCCAGCTCCCTCGCTGACGGCTACGAGCAGTACTTC,CASSLADGYEQYF
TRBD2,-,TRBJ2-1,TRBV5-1,TGCGCCAGCAGCTTGGAGGGACTAGCGGGAGGTGTCTACAATGAGCAGTTCTTC,CASSLEGLAGGVYNEQFF
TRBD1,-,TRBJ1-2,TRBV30,TGTGCCTGGAACCTTTTTACAGGGGAGGCCTATGGCTACACCTTC,CAWNLFTGEAYGYTF
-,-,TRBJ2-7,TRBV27,TGTGCCAGCAGTTTATCGGGGGAAGGCGCCTACGAGCAGTACTTC,CASSLSGEGAYEQYF
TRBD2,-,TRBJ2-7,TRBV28,TGTGCCAGCAGACCCCCCGGGACTAGCTCCTACGAGCAGTACTTC,CASRPPGTSSYEQYF
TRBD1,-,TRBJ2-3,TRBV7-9,TGTGCCAGCAGTGGACAGGGGCGCTCTAGCACAGATACGCAGTATTTT,CASSGQGRSSTDTQYF
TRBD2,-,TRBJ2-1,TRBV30,TGTGCCTGGAGTCGGACTAGCGAGCGGGATGAGCAGTTCTTC,CAWSRTSERDEQFF